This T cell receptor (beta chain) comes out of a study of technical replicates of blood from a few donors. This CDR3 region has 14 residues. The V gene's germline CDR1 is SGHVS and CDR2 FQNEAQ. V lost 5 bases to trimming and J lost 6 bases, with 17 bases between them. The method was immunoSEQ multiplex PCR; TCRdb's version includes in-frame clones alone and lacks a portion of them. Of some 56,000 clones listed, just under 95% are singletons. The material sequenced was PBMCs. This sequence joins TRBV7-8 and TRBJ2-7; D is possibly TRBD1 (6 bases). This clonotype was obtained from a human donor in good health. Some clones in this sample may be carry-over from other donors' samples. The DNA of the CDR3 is TGTGCCAGCAGCCCCGCTGGGACACAGCTCGAGCAGTACTTC. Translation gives CASSPAGTQLEQYF. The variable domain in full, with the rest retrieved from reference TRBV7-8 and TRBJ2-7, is GAGVSQSPRYKVAKRGQDVALRCDPISGHVSLFWYQQALGQGPEFLTYFQNEAQLDKSGLPSDRFFAERPEGSVSTLKIQRTQQEDSAVYLCASSPAGTQLEQYFGPGTRLTVT.